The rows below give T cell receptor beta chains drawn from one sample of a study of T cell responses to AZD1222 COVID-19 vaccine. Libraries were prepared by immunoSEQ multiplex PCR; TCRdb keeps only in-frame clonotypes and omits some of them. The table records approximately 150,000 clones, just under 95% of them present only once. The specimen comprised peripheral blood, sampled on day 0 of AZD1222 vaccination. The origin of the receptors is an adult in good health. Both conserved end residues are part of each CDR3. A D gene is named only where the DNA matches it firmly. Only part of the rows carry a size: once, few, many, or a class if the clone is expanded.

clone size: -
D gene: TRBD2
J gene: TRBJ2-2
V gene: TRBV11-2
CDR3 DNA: TGTGCCAGCAGCTCCCTGCGGGGGGCGAACACCGGGGAGCTGTTTTTT
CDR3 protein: CASSSLRGANTGELFF

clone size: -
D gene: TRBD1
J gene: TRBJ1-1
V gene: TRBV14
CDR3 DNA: TGTGCCAGCAGCCTCCTAACAACAGGGGAGGCAGCTTTCTTT
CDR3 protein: CASSLLTTGEAAFF

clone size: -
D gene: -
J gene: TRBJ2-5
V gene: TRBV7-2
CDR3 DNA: TGTGCCAGCAGCTTAGCCTCTAGGGAGACCCAGTACTTC
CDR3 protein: CASSLASRETQYF

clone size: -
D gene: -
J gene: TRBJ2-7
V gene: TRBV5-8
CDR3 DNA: TGTGCCAGCAGCCCAAGGAGGGCCCAGGGGTACTTC
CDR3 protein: CASSPRRAQGYF

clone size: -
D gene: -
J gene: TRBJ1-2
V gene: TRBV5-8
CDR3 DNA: TGTGCCAGCAGCTTGGTGGCAGTTACTAACTATGGCTACACCTTC
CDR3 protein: CASSLVAVTNYGYTF

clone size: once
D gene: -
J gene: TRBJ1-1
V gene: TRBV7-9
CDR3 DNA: TGTGCCAGCGACCTGCCGGGGGGGGTCACTGAAGCTTTCTTT
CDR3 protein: CASDLPGGVTEAFF

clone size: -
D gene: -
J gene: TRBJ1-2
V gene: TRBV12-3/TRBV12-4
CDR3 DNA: TGTGCCAGCAGCCGGGGACACCTCTATGGCTACACCTTC
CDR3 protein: CASSRGHLYGYTF

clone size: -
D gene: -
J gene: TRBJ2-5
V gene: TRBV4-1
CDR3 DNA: TGCGCCAGCAGCCAAGATGTTAGCGGTGGGGCCCCAGAGACCCAGTACTTC
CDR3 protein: CASSQDVSGGAPETQYF

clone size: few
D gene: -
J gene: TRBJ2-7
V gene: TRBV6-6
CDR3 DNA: TGTGCCAGCAGTCCCGGTGGCGAGCAGTACTTC
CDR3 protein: CASSPGGEQYF

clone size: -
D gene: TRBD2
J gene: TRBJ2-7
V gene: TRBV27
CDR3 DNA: TGTGCCAGCAGTCCCGGGACTAGCGGGAGGGCCCACGAGCAGTACTTC
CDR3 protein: CASSPGTSGRAHEQYF

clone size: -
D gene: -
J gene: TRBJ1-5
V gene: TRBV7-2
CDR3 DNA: TGTGCCAGCAGCCGAGGGGTCAATCAGCCCCAGCATTTT
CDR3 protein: CASSRGVNQPQHF

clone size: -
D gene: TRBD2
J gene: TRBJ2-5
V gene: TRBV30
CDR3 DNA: TGTGCCTGGAGTACCAGCGGGGGCGAGACCCAGTACTTC
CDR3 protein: CAWSTSGGETQYF

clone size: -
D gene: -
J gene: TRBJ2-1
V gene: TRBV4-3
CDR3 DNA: TGCGCCAGCAGCCAAGAGGATAGGCGAAATGAGCAGTTCTTC
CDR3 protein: CASSQEDRRNEQFF

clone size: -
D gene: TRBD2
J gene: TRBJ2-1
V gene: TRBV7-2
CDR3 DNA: TGTGCCAGCAGCTATGGACTAGCGGGAGGGGGGGAGCAGTTCTTC
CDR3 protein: CASSYGLAGGGEQFF

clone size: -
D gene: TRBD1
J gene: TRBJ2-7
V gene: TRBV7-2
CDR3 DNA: TGTGCCAGCAGCTCGGACAGGGTTGGTTACGAGCAGTACTTC
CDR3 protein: CASSSDRVGYEQYF

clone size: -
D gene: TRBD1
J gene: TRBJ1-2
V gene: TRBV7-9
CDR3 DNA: TGTGCCAGCAGCAGCTCGCGGGACAGAGGGGCCCTTTATGGCTACACCTTC
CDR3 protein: CASSSSRDRGALYGYTF

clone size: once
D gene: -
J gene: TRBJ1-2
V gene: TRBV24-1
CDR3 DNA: TGTGCCACCCGTGGAGGCTACACCTTC
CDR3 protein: CATRGGYTF

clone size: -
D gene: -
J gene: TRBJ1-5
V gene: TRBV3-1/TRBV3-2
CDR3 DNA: TGTGCCAGCAGCGACTCCGGGACATCCTCTCAGGGGAGCAATCAGCCCCAGCATTTT
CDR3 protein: CASSDSGTSSQGSNQPQHF

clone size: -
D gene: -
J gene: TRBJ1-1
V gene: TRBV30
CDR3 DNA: TGTGCCTGGAGTGTTAGGATGGGTACTGAAGCTTTCTTT
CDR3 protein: CAWSVRMGTEAFF

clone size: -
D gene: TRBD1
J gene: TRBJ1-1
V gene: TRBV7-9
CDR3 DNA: TGTGCCAGCAGCTCCCGACAGGGAAGTACTGAAGCTTTCTTT
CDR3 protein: CASSSRQGSTEAFF

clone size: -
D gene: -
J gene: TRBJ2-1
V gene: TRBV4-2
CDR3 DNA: TGTGCCAGCTCTGAATCAGGCAATGAGCAGTTCTTC
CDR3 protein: CASSESGNEQFF

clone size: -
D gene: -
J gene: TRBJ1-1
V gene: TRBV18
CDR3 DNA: TGTGCCAGCTCCCCTGGTCTGAACACTGAAGCTTTCTTT
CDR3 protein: CASSPGLNTEAFF

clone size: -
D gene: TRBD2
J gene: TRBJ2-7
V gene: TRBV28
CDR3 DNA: TGTGCCAGCAGTTTAAATATAGCGGGCTCCAACGAGCAGTACTTC
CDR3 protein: CASSLNIAGSNEQYF

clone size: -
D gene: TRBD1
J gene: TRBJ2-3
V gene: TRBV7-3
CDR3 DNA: TGTGCCAGCAGCCTTGGGCAGGGGGTGGGAGATACGCAGTATTTT
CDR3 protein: CASSLGQGVGDTQYF

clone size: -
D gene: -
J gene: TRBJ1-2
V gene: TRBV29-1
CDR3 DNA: TGCAGCGTTGTGACTGGTATAGGCTACACCTTC
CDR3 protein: CSVVTGIGYTF

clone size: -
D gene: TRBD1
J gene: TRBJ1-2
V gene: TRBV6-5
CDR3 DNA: TGTGCCAGCAGTCGGACAGGTGCTAACTATGGCTACACCTTC
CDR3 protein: CASSRTGANYGYTF

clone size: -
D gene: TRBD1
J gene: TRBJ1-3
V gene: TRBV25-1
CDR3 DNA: TGTGCCAGCTCCACCGGACAGGGGAGCTCTGGAAACACCATATATTTT
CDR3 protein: CASSTGQGSSGNTIYF

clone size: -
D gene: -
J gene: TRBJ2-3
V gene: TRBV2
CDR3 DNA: TGTTCGGGGGGCGGAGAAGGCACAGATACGCAGTATTTT
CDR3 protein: CSGGGEGTDTQYF

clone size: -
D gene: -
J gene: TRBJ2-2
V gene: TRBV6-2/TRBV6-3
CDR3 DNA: TGTGCCAGCAGTTACTCCGGGAACACCGGGGAGCTGTTTTTT
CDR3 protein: CASSYSGNTGELFF

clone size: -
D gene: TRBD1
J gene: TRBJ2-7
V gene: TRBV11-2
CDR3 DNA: TGTGCCAGCAGCTTAGCACCCCCGGGACAGGGTCCCTACGAGCAGTACTTC
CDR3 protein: CASSLAPPGQGPYEQYF

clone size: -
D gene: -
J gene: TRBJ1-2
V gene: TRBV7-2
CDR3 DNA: TGTGCCAGCAGCTTTCAGCCGTCTAACTATGGCTACACCTTC
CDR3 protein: CASSFQPSNYGYTF

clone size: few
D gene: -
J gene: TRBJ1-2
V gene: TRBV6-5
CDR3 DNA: TGTGCCAGCCAAAAAGCCGGGGAGGGTGGCTACACCTTC
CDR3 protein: CASQKAGEGGYTF

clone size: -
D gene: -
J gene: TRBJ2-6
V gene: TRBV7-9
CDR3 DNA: TGTGCCAGCAGGTCCGGGGCTGGGGCCAACGTCCTGACTTTC
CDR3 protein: CASRSGAGANVLTF

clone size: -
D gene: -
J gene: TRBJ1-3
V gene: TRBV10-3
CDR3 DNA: TGTGCCATCAGTGAGTCGGGACAACTCTCTGGAAACACCATATATTTT
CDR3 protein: CAISESGQLSGNTIYF

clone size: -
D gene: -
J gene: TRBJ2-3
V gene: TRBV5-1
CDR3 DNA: TGCGCCAGCAGCTACCGGGACAATAAACCAGATACGCAGTATTTT
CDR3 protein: CASSYRDNKPDTQYF

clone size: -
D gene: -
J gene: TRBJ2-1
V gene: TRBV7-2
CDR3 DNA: TGTGCCAGCAGCTTACTTCTAGATTACAATGAGCAGTTCTTC
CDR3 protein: CASSLLLDYNEQFF

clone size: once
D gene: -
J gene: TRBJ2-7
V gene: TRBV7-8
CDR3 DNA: TGTGCCAGCAGCCCGTGGGGCAGGGGCTCCTACGAGCAGTACTTC
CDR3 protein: CASSPWGRGSYEQYF

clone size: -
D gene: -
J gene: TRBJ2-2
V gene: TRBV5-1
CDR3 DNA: TGCGCCAGCAGCTTGGGCAGGGTCCGCGGGGAGCTGTTTTTT
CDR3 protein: CASSLGRVRGELFF

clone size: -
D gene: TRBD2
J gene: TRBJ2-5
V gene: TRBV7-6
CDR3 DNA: TGTGCCAGCAGCTTATCCGGTCTGCGGGGGGAGACCCAGTACTTC
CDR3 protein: CASSLSGLRGETQYF

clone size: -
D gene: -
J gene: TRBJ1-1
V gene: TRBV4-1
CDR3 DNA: TGCGCCAGCAGCCAAGAATTCCCGGACAGACTCGCTTTCTTT
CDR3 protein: CASSQEFPDRLAFF

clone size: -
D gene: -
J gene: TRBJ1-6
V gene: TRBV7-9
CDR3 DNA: TGTGCCAGCAGCGGCGGGAGTTCCCCCACCCAGACCTATAATTCACCCCTCCACTTT
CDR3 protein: CASSGGSSPTQTYNSPLHF

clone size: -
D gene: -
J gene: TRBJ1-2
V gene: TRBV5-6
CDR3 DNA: TGTGCCAGCAGCTTGGGGATCACCTATGGCTACACCTTC
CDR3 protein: CASSLGITYGYTF

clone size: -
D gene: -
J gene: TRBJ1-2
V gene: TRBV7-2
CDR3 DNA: TGTGCCAGCAGCTTAGACCCACAGAGTAGTGGCTACACCTTC
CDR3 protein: CASSLDPQSSGYTF